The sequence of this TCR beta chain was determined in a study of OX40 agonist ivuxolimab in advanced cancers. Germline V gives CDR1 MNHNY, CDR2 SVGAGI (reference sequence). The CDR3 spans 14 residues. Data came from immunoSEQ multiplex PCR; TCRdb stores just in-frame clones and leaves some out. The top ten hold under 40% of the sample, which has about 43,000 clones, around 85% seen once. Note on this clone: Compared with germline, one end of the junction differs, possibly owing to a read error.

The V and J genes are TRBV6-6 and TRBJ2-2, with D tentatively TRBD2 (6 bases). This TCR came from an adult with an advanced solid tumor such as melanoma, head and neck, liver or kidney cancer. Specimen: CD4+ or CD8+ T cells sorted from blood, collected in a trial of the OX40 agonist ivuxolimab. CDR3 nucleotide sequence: TGTGCCAGCACCGGGACTGTCGGAACCGGGGGGCTGTTTTTT. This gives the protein CASTGTVGTGGLFF.